The 5 T cell receptor beta chains reported below all come from one sample, sequenced in a study of shared clonotypes between healthy human individuals. The table came from immunoSEQ multiplex PCR; TCRdb's copy has only in-frame clones and leaves some out. Of roughly 1,000,000 clones in the sample, 75% to 85% are singletons; the top ten hold 0.6% to 0.75%. The sample was memory CD4+ T cells from PBMCs. The subset is: CD45RA-negative fraction. The receptors come from a young man in good health. Some clones in this sample may be carry-over from other donors' samples.

This clone was picked up one time. CDR3 DNA: TGTGCCAGCAGCAACAGGGTGGGTCAGCCCCAGCATTTT. Protein: CASSNRVGQPQHF. V and J are TRBV2 and TRBJ1-5, with D possibly being TRBD1 (6 bases). Germline V gene data show CDR1 as SNHLY and CDR2 as FYNNEI. Trimming removed 6 bases at V and 6 bases at J, with 12 bases between. The CDR3 extends over 13 amino acids.

This clone appeared once. The gene calls are TRBV5-1 and TRBJ2-1, with D unresolved. Trimming took 2 bases from V and 4 from J, leaving 22 bases between them. The V gene's germline CDR1 is SGHRS and CDR2 YFSETQ. The CDR3 is 18 residues long. The CDR3, as DNA: TGCGCCAGCAGCTTAGAACTCCTCTCCAGGAATATATACAATGAGCAGTTCTTC. Translation gives CASSLELLSRNIYNEQFF.

This clone was seen repeatedly, ten times or more. This rearrangement joins TRBV4-1 to TRBJ1-5; D not certain. This CDR3 spans 15 amino acids. Between the trimmed V and J ends, which lost 4 bases and 2 bases, there was a span of 12 bases. Per the germline V gene, CDR1 is MGHRA and CDR2 is YSYEKL. The CDR3 DNA reads TGCGCCAGCAGCCTAACGGGGAGTGGCAATCAGCCCCAGCATTTT. This sequence encodes CASSLTGSGNQPQHF.

The J gene is TRBJ2-3, the V gene TRBV5-8, with a possible D match to TRBD2 (5 bases). V was cut by 4 bases and J by 0 bases, with 12 bases left in between. The CDR3 runs to 15 residues. Germline CDR1 and CDR2: SGHTS and YDEGEE. The CDR3 DNA reads as TGTGCCAGCAGCCGGACTGGTTCTAGCACAGATACGCAGTATTTT. As protein: CASSRTGSSTDTQYF.

J is TRBJ1-5 and V is TRBV27, with a possible D match to TRBD1 (6 bases). The V gene lost 3 bases and the J gene lost 4 bases, with 10 bases spanning the gap. The CDR3 spans 14 residues. The germline CDR1 and CDR2 sequences are MNHEY and SMNVEV (reference sequence). The CDR3 region has the DNA TGTGCCAGCAGTTTTACAGGGATTAATCAGCCCCAGCATTTT. This sequence encodes CASSFTGINQPQHF.